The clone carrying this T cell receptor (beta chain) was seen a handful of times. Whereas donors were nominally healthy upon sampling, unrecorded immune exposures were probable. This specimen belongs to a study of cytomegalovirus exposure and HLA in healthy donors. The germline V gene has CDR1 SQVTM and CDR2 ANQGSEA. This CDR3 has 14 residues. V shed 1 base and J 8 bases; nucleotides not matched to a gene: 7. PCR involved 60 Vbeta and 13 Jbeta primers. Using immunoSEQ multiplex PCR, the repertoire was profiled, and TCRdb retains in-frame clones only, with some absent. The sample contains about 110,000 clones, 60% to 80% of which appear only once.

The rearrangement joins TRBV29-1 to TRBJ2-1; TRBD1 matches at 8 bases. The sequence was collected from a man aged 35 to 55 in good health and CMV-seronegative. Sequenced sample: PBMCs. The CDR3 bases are TGCAGCGTTGAAGTGGCAGGGGGCTCGGATGAGCAGTTCTTC. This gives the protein CSVEVAGGSDEQFF.